This is a list of T cell receptor beta chains from one sample in a study of cytomegalovirus exposure and HLA in healthy donors. The assay was immunoSEQ multiplex PCR, and TCRdb's table has in-frame clones only and misses some. Altogether hundreds of thousands of clones are present, about nine tenths being singletons, with the ten largest covering roughly 2%. Sequencing was carried out using PBMCs. The receptor set was obtained from a woman aged 18-35 years in good health and CMV-seropositive. Each CDR3 is given with its conserved first and last residue. Each record gives: CDR3 protein, CDR3 DNA, V gene, D gene, clone size, J gene. The D gene is left open where the match is weak. The listing skips clone size in some rows; elsewhere it reads once, few, many or a size class.

CATSTTSGPGNEQFF | TGTGCCACCTCGACGACTAGCGGACCGGGTAATGAGCAGTTCTTC | TRBV10-3 | TRBD2 | - | TRBJ2-1
CASSSGQGVETQYF | TGCGCCAGCAGCTCCGGACAGGGAGTTGAGACCCAGTACTTC | TRBV5-1 | TRBD1 | - | TRBJ2-5
CASSAQLGVKETQYF | TGTGCCAGCAGCGCCCAACTAGGAGTAAAAGAGACCCAGTACTTC | TRBV9 | - | - | TRBJ2-5
CASSTTPGSSQPQHF | TGCGCCAGCAGCACAACCCCAGGGTCTAGTCAGCCCCAGCATTTT | TRBV5-1 | - | - | TRBJ1-5
CASQGFGNEKLFF | TGCGCCAGCCAGGGATTCGGTAATGAAAAACTGTTTTTT | TRBV4-1 | - | - | TRBJ1-4
CASSLGGQSGNTIYF | TGTGCCAGCAGCTTGGGGGGGCAGTCCGGAAACACCATATATTTT | TRBV5-6 | - | once | TRBJ1-3
CASSLSPSGQETQYF | TGTGCCAGCAGCTTATCTCCTAGCGGCCAAGAGACCCAGTACTTC | TRBV13 | TRBD2 | - | TRBJ2-5
CASRRYRGLETQYF | TGTGCCAGCAGACGATACAGGGGGCTAGAGACCCAGTACTTC | TRBV5-6 | TRBD1 | - | TRBJ2-5
CASTSDVLRVQYF | TGTGCCAGCACCTCGGACGTGCTCAGGGTTCAGTACTTC | TRBV27 | - | - | TRBJ2-4
CASSLRGYGYTF | TGTGCCAGCAGTTTAAGAGGGTATGGCTACACCTTC | TRBV28 | - | - | TRBJ1-2
CASSETPAGGLDEQYF | TGTGCCAGCAGTGAAACCCCAGCGGGAGGCTTAGACGAGCAGTACTTC | TRBV6-1 | TRBD2 | - | TRBJ2-7
CASSEITGVDEQYF | TGTGCCAGCAGTGAAATAACAGGGGTAGACGAGCAGTACTTC | TRBV25-1 | TRBD1 | - | TRBJ2-7
CASGFLVSYEQYF | TGTGCTAGTGGTTTTCTTGTGTCCTACGAGCAGTACTTC | TRBV12-5 | - | once | TRBJ2-7
CASSFLYRGRVGQPQHF | TGTGCCAGCAGTTTTCTTTACAGGGGTAGGGTCGGTCAGCCCCAGCATTTT | TRBV27 | TRBD1 | - | TRBJ1-5
CATHPGTGGSYEQYF | TGTGCCACCCACCCGGGGACAGGGGGCTCCTACGAGCAGTACTTC | TRBV11-2 | TRBD1 | - | TRBJ2-7
CASSAPDNSNQPQHF | TGTGCCAGCAGTGCCCCGGACAATAGCAATCAGCCCCAGCATTTT | TRBV2 | - | - | TRBJ1-5
CSVSPRGLASGELFF | TGCAGCGTTTCCCCCCGGGGACTAGCGTCCGGGGAGCTGTTTTTT | TRBV29-1 | TRBD2 | - | TRBJ2-2
CASNPTGGDEQYF | TGTGCCAGCAACCCGACAGGGGGAGACGAGCAGTACTTC | TRBV6-1 | TRBD1 | - | TRBJ2-7
CASRKQGGNYGYTF | TGTGCCAGCAGAAAACAGGGGGGTAACTATGGCTACACCTTC | TRBV6-6 | TRBD1 | once | TRBJ1-2
CASTKTSGKGETQYF | TGTGCCAGCACCAAGACTAGCGGGAAAGGGGAGACCCAGTACTTC | TRBV4-2 | TRBD2 | - | TRBJ2-5
CASHRGISNQPQHF | TGTGCCAGCCACAGGGGAATTAGCAATCAGCCCCAGCATTTT | TRBV19 | TRBD1 | - | TRBJ1-5
CASSNDIDDGNEQFF | TGCGCCAGCAGCAACGATATAGACGACGGGAATGAGCAGTTCTTC | TRBV5-1 | - | - | TRBJ2-1
CSGGLTRGNRVYEQYF | TGCAGCGGGGGCCTAACCCGGGGGAACCGGGTCTACGAGCAGTACTTC | TRBV29-1 | - | - | TRBJ2-7
CASKTLAGSYNEQFF | TGTGCCAGCAAAACCCTAGCGGGCTCCTACAATGAGCAGTTCTTC | TRBV6-4 | TRBD2 | - | TRBJ2-1
CASSGTGGFYEQYF | TGTGCCAGTAGCGGGACAGGGGGCTTCTATGAGCAGTACTTC | TRBV19 | TRBD1 | - | TRBJ2-7
CASSQQRGTGANVLTF | TGTGCCAGCAGCCAACAGCGCGGGACCGGGGCCAACGTCCTGACTTTC | TRBV4-2 | - | - | TRBJ2-6
CASSPRDSESTDTQYF | TGTGCCAGCAGCCCCCGGGACAGCGAAAGCACAGATACGCAGTATTTT | TRBV9 | TRBD1 | - | TRBJ2-3
CASSYSGTGTYEQYF | TGTGCCAGCAGTTACTCCGGGACAGGGACCTACGAGCAGTACTTC | TRBV28 | TRBD1 | few | TRBJ2-7
CASRGGVDTEAFF | TGTGCCAGCCGGGGGGGGGTTGACACTGAAGCTTTCTTT | TRBV9 | - | - | TRBJ1-1
CASSLDGQYRVQYF | TGTGCCAGCAGCTTAGATGGACAGTATAGGGTTCAGTACTTC | TRBV7-9 | - | - | TRBJ2-4
CASRRDSNQPQHF | TGTGCCAGCAGGAGAGATAGCAATCAGCCCCAGCATTTT | TRBV2 | - | - | TRBJ1-5
CASSGFSPSNQPQHF | TGTGCCAGCAGTGGATTTAGCCCTAGCAATCAGCCCCAGCATTTT | TRBV6-1 | - | once | TRBJ1-5
CASRGTRDTYEQYF | TGTGCCAGCAGGGGAACCCGGGACACCTACGAGCAGTACTTC | TRBV28 | - | - | TRBJ2-7
CASSLWSGEHNEQFF | TGTGCCAGCAGTTTATGGTCAGGGGAACACAATGAGCAGTTCTTC | TRBV28 | - | - | TRBJ2-1
CASSSAGQNHYGYTF | TGTGCCAGCAGTTCAGCCGGACAGAACCACTATGGCTACACCTTC | TRBV5-6 | - | few | TRBJ1-2
CASSGGPYITDTQYF | TGCGCCAGCAGTGGTGGTCCGTACATCACAGATACGCAGTATTTT | TRBV10-2 | - | - | TRBJ2-3
CASGGGRVPYEQYF | TGTGCCAGCGGAGGGGGCAGGGTTCCCTACGAGCAGTACTTC | TRBV6-6 | - | - | TRBJ2-7
CASRGTGANNEQFF | TGTGCCAGCAGGGGGACAGGGGCGAACAATGAGCAGTTCTTC | TRBV6-1 | TRBD1 | - | TRBJ2-1
CASSPGLGFNEQFF | TGTGCCAGCAGCCCCGGACTGGGCTTCAATGAGCAGTTCTTC | TRBV13 | - | - | TRBJ2-1
CAISESSSGALGYNEQFF | TGTGCCATCAGTGAATCGTCTAGCGGGGCTCTGGGCTACAATGAGCAGTTCTTC | TRBV10-3 | TRBD2 | - | TRBJ2-1
CASSELGQGFNYGYTF | TGTGCCAGTAGTGAGTTGGGACAGGGATTTAACTATGGCTACACCTTC | TRBV19 | TRBD1 | - | TRBJ1-2
CASSDSLAGYNEQFF | TGTGCCAGCAGTGACTCCCTAGCGGGTTACAATGAGCAGTTCTTC | TRBV6-4 | TRBD2 | - | TRBJ2-1
CASGPGGANTGELFF | TGCGCCAGCGGGCCGGGGGGGGCAAACACCGGGGAGCTGTTTTTT | TRBV10-1 | TRBD2 | - | TRBJ2-2
CASSLAGGETQYF | TGTGCCAGCAGCTTAGCGGGGGGTGAGACCCAGTACTTC | TRBV7-9 | - | - | TRBJ2-5
CASSGAGNTIYF | TGTGCCAGCAGCGGCGCTGGAAACACCATATATTTT | TRBV9 | - | - | TRBJ1-3
CASSPPLLPPGHTDTQYF | TGTGCCAGCAGTCCGCCTCTCCTACCCCCCGGACACACAGATACGCAGTATTTT | TRBV28 | - | - | TRBJ2-3
CASRELAAGEQFF | TGTGCCAGCCGCGAGCTAGCGGCGGGGGAGCAGTTCTTC | TRBV13 | TRBD2 | - | TRBJ2-1
CASSRQDPGTGLQGYTF | TGTGCCAGCAGCCGCCAAGACCCCGGGACAGGCCTCCAGGGCTACACCTTC | TRBV4-2 | TRBD1 | - | TRBJ1-2
CASSVRDTSEQYF | TGTGCCAGCAGTGTACGGGACACCAGCGAGCAGTACTTC | TRBV28 | - | - | TRBJ2-7
CASSLARQYNEQFF | TGTGCCAGCAGCTTAGCTCGACAGTACAATGAGCAGTTCTTC | TRBV7-9 | - | - | TRBJ2-1
CASSLVAGQGETQYF | TGTGCCAGCAGCTTGGTAGCGGGTCAGGGAGAGACCCAGTACTTC | TRBV5-4 | TRBD2 | - | TRBJ2-5
CASSAPREGTYEQYF | TGCGCCAGCAGTGCCCCCCGGGAGGGGACCTACGAGCAGTACTTC | TRBV10-2 | TRBD2 | - | TRBJ2-7
CASSPLDRAYNEQFF | TGTGCCAGCAGCCCTCTGGACAGGGCCTACAATGAGCAGTTCTTC | TRBV7-8 | TRBD1 | - | TRBJ2-1
CASSLGQGRVNNEQFF | TGTGCCAGCAGCCTCGGACAGGGCCGGGTCAACAATGAGCAGTTCTTC | TRBV7-9 | TRBD1 | - | TRBJ2-1
CASSVGRGGGRNTEAFF | TGTGCCAGCAGCGTAGGGAGGGGTGGGGGAAGGAACACTGAAGCTTTCTTT | TRBV9 | - | - | TRBJ1-1
CASSEGGGGEAKNIQYF | TGTGCCAGCAGTGAGGGTGGGGGGGGAGAGGCCAAAAACATTCAGTACTTC | TRBV25-1 | TRBD2 | once | TRBJ2-4
CASSESGGRAYEQYF | TGTGCCAGCAGCGAGAGTGGCGGGAGGGCCTACGAGCAGTACTTC | TRBV9 | TRBD2 | - | TRBJ2-7
CASSQSVYADSWALGNEQFF | TGTGCCAGCAGCCAATCGGTTTACGCAGATTCGTGGGCTTTAGGCAATGAGCAGTTCTTC | TRBV16 | - | - | TRBJ2-1
CASRAGGPYNEQFF | TGTGCCAGCAGAGCGGGAGGGCCCTACAATGAGCAGTTCTTC | TRBV27 | TRBD2 | - | TRBJ2-1
CASSLQGGNQPQHF | TGTGCCAGCAGCTTACAGGGGGGCAATCAGCCCCAGCATTTT | TRBV28 | TRBD1 | once | TRBJ1-5